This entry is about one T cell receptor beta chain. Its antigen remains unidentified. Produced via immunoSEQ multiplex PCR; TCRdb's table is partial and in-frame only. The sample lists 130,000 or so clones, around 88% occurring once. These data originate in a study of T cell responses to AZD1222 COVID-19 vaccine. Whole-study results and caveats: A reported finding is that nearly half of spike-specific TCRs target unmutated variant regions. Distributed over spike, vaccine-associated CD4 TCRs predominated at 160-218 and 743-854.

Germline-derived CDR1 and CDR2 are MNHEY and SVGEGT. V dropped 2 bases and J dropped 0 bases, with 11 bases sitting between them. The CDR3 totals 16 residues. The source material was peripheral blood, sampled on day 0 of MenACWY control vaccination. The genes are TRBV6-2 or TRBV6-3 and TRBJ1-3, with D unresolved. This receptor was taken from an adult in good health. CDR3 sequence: CASSYDVGPSGNTIYF. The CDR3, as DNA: TGTGCCAGCAGTTACGACGTAGGACCCTCTGGAAACACCATATATTTT.